One sample yielded the 16 T cell receptor beta chains listed below, sequenced in a study of control samples from healthy donors and cancer patients. Profiling relied on immunoSEQ multiplex PCR, and the TCRdb table lists in-frame clones only, not all of them. The sample carries some 100,000 clones, around 89% recorded once. Input material: blood. All receptors come from a man aged 25-40 years in good health.

CDR3 residues: CSASETRINYGYTF. Written as DNA, the CDR3 is TGCAGTGCTAGTGAAACGAGAATAAACTATGGCTACACCTTC. The chain combines TRBV20-1 with TRBJ1-2; D remains ambiguous. V was trimmed by 3 bases and J by 2 bases, leaving 13 bases between them. CDR1 and CDR2 from the germline V gene are DFQATT and SNEGSKA (reference sequence). CDR3 length equals 14 residues.

V and J are TRBV5-1 and TRBJ2-7; D call uncertain. The CDR3 spans 14 residues. The germline gives CDR1 SGHRS, CDR2 YFSETQ. V was trimmed by 5 bases and J by 2 bases, leaving 14 bases between them. CDR3 region: CASRLDPRTYEQYF. The CDR3 DNA is TGCGCCAGCAGACTCGACCCTCGAACCTACGAGCAGTACTTC.

The chain has TRBV9 and TRBJ2-7; D gene unclear. The CDR3 is 11 amino acids. V shed 3 bases and J shed 3 bases, with 4 bases lying between them. In germline, CDR1 is SGDLS, CDR2 YYNGEE. The CDR3 DNA is TGTGCCAGCAGCGCGGGCTACGAGCAGTACGTC. This encodes CASSAGYEQYV.

The chain combines TRBV11-2 with TRBJ2-1, with 9 bases identical to TRBD1. Trimming took 5 bases from V and 8 from J; bases not matched to a gene: 7. The CDR3 is made up of 14 amino acids. Germline CDR1 SGHAT, CDR2 FQNNGV. CDR3 DNA: TGTGCCAGCAGCACCCGGACAGGGGTGGATGAGCAGTTCTTC. Translated: CASSTRTGVDEQFF.

This clone was detected only a few times. V and J are TRBV7-9 and TRBJ2-1; 7 bases agree with TRBD2. Germline-derived CDR1 and CDR2 are SEHNR and FQNEAQ (reference sequence). Trimming cost V 5 bases and J 6 bases; bases outside gene matches: 7. This CDR3 comprises 14 residues. The CDR3 nucleotides are TGTGCCAGCAGCCCGAGACTAGCCTCCAATGAGCAGTTCTTC. Translating it yields CASSPRLASNEQFF.

The chain uses TRBV29-1 and TRBJ1-1; maybe TRBD1 (6 bases). The V end was cut by 4 bases, the J end by 1 base, with 10 bases between. This CDR3 has 13 amino acids. The V gene's germline CDR1 is SQVTM and CDR2 ANQGSEA. This CDR3 reads CSVGLGGNTEAFF. CDR3 bases: TGCAGCGTTGGCCTAGGGGGGAACACTGAAGCTTTCTTT.

This clone has ten or more counts. The V call is TRBV10-3, the J call TRBJ1-2, with D possibly being TRBD1 (6 bases). V lost 10 bases, J lost 4 bases, and 19 bases lay in between. The CDR3 runs 14 residues. Germline-derived CDR1 and CDR2 are ENHRY and SYGVKD. CDR3 residues: CATLLDRSAYGYTF. The CDR3 region has the DNA TGTGCCACCTTACTCGACAGGTCTGCCTATGGCTACACCTTC.

V usage is TRBV14 and J usage is TRBJ2-1, with D perhaps TRBD1 or TRBD2 (7 bases each). Germline V lookup: CDR1 SGHDN, CDR2 FVKESK. CDR3 size: 17 residues. Trimming took 1 base from V and 10 from J, leaving 23 bases between them. The CDR3 spells CASSQGGGQRGPREQFF. The CDR3 DNA is TGTGCCAGCAGCCAAGGAGGGGGCCAGCGGGGCCCCCGAGAGCAGTTCTTC.

V gene TRBV12-1 combines with J gene TRBJ2-1; TRBD2, the D gene given by the table, was not confirmed from the DNA. TRBV12-1 constitutes a pseudogene. The CDR3 is 19 amino acids. The CDR3 spells CASSFSVWERDPPYNEQFF. Here the CDR3 DNA reads TGTGCCAGCAGCTTTTCTGTATGGGAGCGGGATCCACCCTACAATGAGCAGTTCTTC.

The chain uses TRBV27 and TRBJ2-3, with TRBD2 matching 13 bases. CDR3 size: 17 residues. Germline V lookup: CDR1 MNHEY, CDR2 SMNVEV (reference sequence). V lost 3 bases, J lost 5 bases, and 8 bases stayed unmatched. This chain's CDR3 is CASSLARTSGRIDTQYF. Written as DNA, the CDR3 is TGTGCCAGCAGTTTGGCCCGGACTAGCGGGAGAATAGATACGCAGTATTTT.

This clone was observed a single time. The rearrangement uses TRBV20-1 and TRBJ1-2, with TRBD1 as a possible D gene (6 bases). V shed 3 bases and J shed 5 bases, with 22 bases lying between them. The CDR3 covers 16 residues. Germline CDR1 DFQATT, CDR2 SNEGSKA (reference sequence). The CDR3 loop reads CSASQSGASQGYGYTF. The CDR3 DNA reads TGCAGTGCTAGTCAATCAGGGGCCAGCCAAGGGTATGGCTACACCTTC.

This clone was counted only a few times. This rearrangement joins TRBV4-1 to TRBJ1-5, with D unresolved. V lost 3 bases to trimming and J lost 3 bases, with 18 bases between them. The CDR3 is made up of 17 amino acids. Germline loops: CDR1 MGHRA, CDR2 YSYEKL. CDR3 DNA: TGCGCCAGCAGCCAGGATAGGAGGAGTCAGGACAATCAGCCCCAGCATTTT. This sequence encodes CASSQDRRSQDNQPQHF.

The chain recombines TRBV27 with TRBJ2-2; D may be TRBD1 (5 bases). From germline, CDR1 is MNHEY and CDR2 SMNVEV (reference sequence). The V and J ends lost 3 bases and 5 bases respectively, with 13 bases between them. This CDR3 is built from 15 residues. DNA of the CDR3: TGTGCCAGCAGTTTGGCCAGGGTGGCAACCGGGGAGCTGTTTTTT. Amino acid sequence: CASSLARVATGELFF.

J is TRBJ2-7 and V is TRBV6-2 or TRBV6-3, with 10 bases fitting TRBD2. V trimming: 5 bases; J trimming: 3 bases; junction bases outside the gene matches: 4. Germline CDR1 is MNHEY and CDR2 is SVGEGT. There are 14 residues in the CDR3. CDR3 in amino acids: CASSKAGGGYEQYF. CDR3 coding DNA: TGTGCCAGCAGTAAAGCGGGAGGGGGCTACGAGCAGTACTTC.

This clone was seen just once. The chain recombines TRBV3-1 (or the pseudogene TRBV3-2) with TRBJ1-2; weak D call: TRBD1 (6 bases). The V end lost 0 bases, the J end lost 4 bases, and 12 bases lay between the germline ends. From germline, CDR1 is LGHDT and CDR2 YNNKEL (reference sequence). This CDR3 is built from 15 residues. CDR3: CASSQEKGVSYGYTF. The CDR3 DNA is TGTGCCAGCAGCCAAGAAAAGGGGGTTAGCTATGGCTACACCTTC.

The chain joins TRBV3-1 (or the pseudogene TRBV3-2) to TRBJ1-3, with no clear D. V shed 8 bases and J shed 0 bases, with 11 bases lying between them. Germline loops: CDR1 LGHDT, CDR2 YNNKEL (reference sequence). The CDR3 runs to 14 residues. The CDR3 DNA reads as TGTGCCAGCTCGCCAGCCTACTCTGGAAACACCATATATTTT. Amino acid sequence: CASSPAYSGNTIYF.